This TCR beta chain was documented in a study of early T cells in non-severe SARS-CoV-2 infection (dated by TCRdb to the early 2020s). About the study as a whole: Because TCR sequencing relied on bulk RNA taken from unsorted whole blood, pairing of alpha and beta chains was not possible. Results the study describes overall, beyond this receptor: VDJdb matching was skewed toward anti-spike CD8 responses and likely underestimated virus-specific expansions by missing private and CD4 specificities.

A case-control design nested within a healthcare worker cohort in London, UK, was used, with weekly nasopharyngeal swab PCR tests and blood sampling performed. Healthcare workers were enrolled in the week of the UK lockdown, from 23 to 31 March 2020, and were followed every week for up to roughly 15 weeks. The CDR3 numbers 12 residues from cysteine through phenylalanine. CDR3 DNA only is kept here, 36 bases in frame from base 1. Trimmed from V: 8 bases; trimmed from J: 4 bases; junction bases lacking a gene match: 3. The germline V gene (reference sequence) provides CDR1 MNHNY and CDR2 SVGAGI. This clonotype was counted many times. Its antigen is unknown. No base quality information exists; no much larger clone differs at one position. The library was obtained by 5' RACE. The sample was run on a NextSeq 500. The TCR library protocol attached unique molecular identifiers to individual cDNA molecules to correct for sequencing error and PCR bias. TCR alpha and beta chains were both sequenced, and the abundances of alpha and beta sequences in each sample were closely correlated with each other. The paper's data handling went like this. V gene, J gene and CDR3 annotation of TCR sequences was performed with Decombinator V4. TCRs were defined as expanded if a significant change between any two time points was detected under a Poisson model with p below 0.0001. Abundances of TCRs were expressed as counts per million after normalisation to the total number of TCRs sequenced in each sample. TRAV1-2 paired with TRAJ12, TRAJ20 or TRAJ33 defined MAIT TCRs, while TRAV10 paired with TRAJ18 defined iNKT TCRs. VDJdb, accessed on 1 November 2021, was searched for TCRs annotated for CMV, EBV and SARS-CoV-2, and TCRs annotated for more than one antigen were excluded. TCRdb trimmed public reads at Q25 via fastp, called clones via MiXCR and kept in-frame beta chains. Each record represents a unique CDR3 protein, reported with the most common genes and DNA among its rows. These V and J calls rely on TCRdb rather than the paper's analysis. Present in this sample are approximately 29,000 distinct CDR3 sequences, around 7% of which were seen just once. The top ten clones comprise 2.5% to 3% of the sample.

The source material was whole blood. The V gene is TRBV6-6 and the J gene is TRBJ1-2, and 8 junction bases match TRBD1. The sequence derives from an adult who was a healthcare worker with PCR-confirmed SARS-CoV-2 infection or an uninfected control (not recorded which). CDR3 protein: CASGQGAYGYTF. The DNA sequence is TGTGCCAGCGGACAGGGAGCCTATGGCTACACCTTC.